These 22 T cell receptor beta chains share one sample of origin, sequenced in a study of blood T cell repertoires in COVID-19. Profiling relied on immunoSEQ multiplex PCR, and the TCRdb table lists in-frame clones only, not all of them. Of some 350,000 clones detected, around 86% appear once; the ten largest clones hold around 6%. Sequenced input: peripheral blood. Source of these receptors: a woman aged 50 to 60 with COVID-19, enrolled during active disease.

V gene TRBV11-2 combines with J gene TRBJ2-5; 9 bases map to TRBD1. Germline assignment: CDR1 SGHAT and CDR2 FQNNGV. The CDR3 has 14 amino acids. The ends lost 4 bases at V and 5 bases at J; junction bases unmatched: 5. The CDR3 DNA reads TGTGCCAGCAGCTCAGGGACAGGGAGGGAGACCCAGTACTTC. This translates into CASSSGTGRETQYF.

This chain joins TRBV5-1 and TRBJ1-1, with 7 bases that match TRBD1. CDR1 SGHRS and CDR2 YFSETQ come from the germline V gene. The V segment lost 4 bases and the J segment 13 bases; nucleotides outside the gene matches: 7. This CDR3 comprises 11 residues. The CDR3 region has the DNA TGCGCCAGCAGCCCCACAGGGGTAGGTTTCTTT. As protein: CASSPTGVGFF.

The chain combines TRBV1 with TRBJ2-1; the DNA was not used to check the table's D call, TRBD2. TRBV1 is annotated as a pseudogene. This CDR3 region has 17 residues. DNA for the CDR3: TGCACCAGCAGCCAATTGTTGCGGGAGAAGCTCTACAATGAGCAGTTCTTC. Translated: CTSSQLLREKLYNEQFF.

The chain couples TRBV24-1 to TRBJ2-1; TRBD2 is a possible D gene (7 bases). CDR3 length: 13 amino acids. Germline V gene data show CDR1 as KGHDR and CDR2 as SFDVKD. V lost 6 bases and J lost 8, with 13 bases in between. In nucleotides, the CDR3 is TGTGCCACCAGTTTGGGAGGGGGGTATGAGCAGTTCTTC. The encoded protein is CATSLGGGYEQFF.

This clone appeared a single time. The V and J genes are TRBV10-3 and TRBJ2-3; 10 nucleotides match TRBD1. Unmatched junction bases numbered 3, after V lost 6 bases and J lost 0 bases. The germline V gene encodes CDR1 ENHRY and CDR2 SYGVKD. CDR3 length: 15 amino acids. The CDR3 sequence: CAIRRDRGSTDTQYF. In DNA, the CDR3 is TGTGCCATCAGGCGGGACAGGGGTAGCACAGATACGCAGTATTTT.

The V and J genes are TRBV7-2 and TRBJ2-7, with 8 nucleotides matching TRBD2. In germline, CDR1 is SGHTA, CDR2 FQGNSA. Trimming took 0 bases from V and 4 from J; bases not matched to a gene: 2. The CDR3 contains 14 residues. CDR3 amino acids: CASSLAGTRYEQYF. The CDR3 nucleotides are TGTGCCAGCAGCTTAGCCGGGACTAGATACGAGCAGTACTTC.

The chain combines TRBV30 with TRBJ2-5, with 10 bases identical to TRBD2. Germline loops: CDR1 GTSNPN, CDR2 SVGIG (reference sequence). V shed 5 bases and J 14 bases; nucleotides not matched to a gene: 11. The CDR3 has 12 residues. This CDR3 is CAWGLTGTSAYF. The CDR3 DNA sequence: TGTGCCTGGGGTCTCACCGGGACTAGCGCCTACTTC.

The chain recombines TRBV7-8 with TRBJ1-1; tentative D call: TRBD1 (6 bases). This CDR3 has 13 residues. Germline V gene lookup returns CDR1 SGHVS and CDR2 FQNEAQ. The V gene lost 1 base and the J gene lost 8 bases, with 11 bases spanning the gap. Written as DNA, the CDR3 is TGTGCCAGCAGCTTAGTGGGGGGGCGGGAAGCTTTCTTT. It specifies CASSLVGGREAFF.

The chain recombines TRBV13 with TRBJ2-3; D might be TRBD2 (6 bases). CDR3 size: 15 residues. Per the germline V gene, CDR1 is PRHDT and CDR2 is FYEKMQ (reference sequence). V lost 4 bases, J lost 5 bases, and 16 bases lay in between. The CDR3: CASSSKGRGRDTQYF. As DNA, the CDR3 is TGTGCCAGCAGCTCCAAGGGTCGGGGGAGAGATACGCAGTATTTT. Supplemented by reference TRBV13 and TRBJ2-3, the full variable domain reads AAGVIQSPRHLIKEKRETATLKCYPIPRHDTVYWYQQGPGQDPQFLISFYEKMQSDKGSIPDRFSAQQFSDYHSELNMSSLELGDSALYFCASSSKGRGRDTQYFGPGTRLTVL.

This clone was counted between two and nine times. This chain connects TRBV9 to TRBJ2-2; the D is unclear. The CDR3 is made up of 14 amino acids. Germline CDR1 is SGDLS and CDR2 is YYNGEE. The V and J ends lost 0 bases and 6 bases respectively, with 9 bases between them. The CDR3 coding sequence is TGTGCCAGCAGCGTAGAGGCCGGGTCCGGGGAGCTGTTTTTT. It specifies CASSVEAGSGELFF.

The chain combines TRBV18 with TRBJ1-2; D call uncertain. There are 17 residues in the CDR3. Trimming pared 0 bases from V and 5 bases from J, leaving 19 bases between. Germline CDR1 and CDR2: KGHSH and LQKENI. Here the CDR3 DNA reads TGTGCCAGCTCACCACCGGCAGGCCCCGCCGTTTTATATGGCTACACCTTC. The encoded protein is CASSPPAGPAVLYGYTF.

The chain has TRBV6-2 or TRBV6-3 and TRBJ2-7, with 9 bases fitting TRBD2. Germline V lookup: CDR1 MNHEY, CDR2 SVGEGT. The CDR3 consists of 15 residues. V was clipped by 5 bases and J by 7 bases; unmatched bases: 12. CDR3 coding DNA: TGTGCCAGCAGTACCAACCTAGCGACTAGCGGAGAGCAGTACTTC. Protein product: CASSTNLATSGEQYF.

This sequence joins TRBV10-3 and TRBJ1-4; 9 nucleotides match TRBD1. J was trimmed by 0 bases and V by 0 bases; bases with no gene match: 2. CDR1 is ENHRY and CDR2 is SYGVKD in the germline V gene. The CDR3 covers 17 residues. CDR3 nucleotides: TGTGCCATCAGTGAGTCGGACAGGGGAGCAACTAATGAAAAACTGTTTTTT. This sequence encodes CAISESDRGATNEKLFF.

This clone was picked up one time. This chain joins TRBV5-8 and TRBJ2-1; 12 positions agree with TRBD2. Germline assignment: CDR1 SGHTS and CDR2 YDEGEE. The CDR3 spans 16 residues. The V and J ends lost 0 bases and 7 bases, in that order; junction bases with no gene match: 5. The CDR3 here is CASSLGLAGGSNEQFF. The CDR3 region has the DNA TGTGCCAGCAGCTTGGGTCTAGCGGGAGGGTCGAATGAGCAGTTCTTC.

This sequence joins TRBV10-1 and TRBJ2-1, with 11 positions matching TRBD2. Germline trimming cut 2 bases from V and 6 bases from J; bases unmatched to any gene: 9. CDR3 length: 17 amino acids. Per germline, CDR1 WNHNN and CDR2 SYGVQD (reference sequence). CDR3 nucleotides: TGCGCCAGCAGTGAGGGGACACTAGCGGGAGATCTCAATGAGCAGTTCTTC. This sequence encodes CASSEGTLAGDLNEQFF.

The chain couples TRBV25-1 to TRBJ1-1; 9 bases are a match to TRBD1. The V gene end was trimmed by 7 bases and the J gene end by 3 bases; junction bases not matched to a gene: 12. This CDR3 is built from 16 residues. The germline V gene has CDR1 MGHDK and CDR2 SYGVNS. The DNA of the CDR3 is TGTGCCAGCAAGGGGGACCACAGGGGGCTATACACTGAAGCTTTCTTT. It is translated as CASKGDHRGLYTEAFF.

This chain uses TRBV4-1 with TRBJ2-2; possible D gene TRBD1, 5 bases. Trimming cost V 9 bases and J 1 base, with 12 bases left between them. This CDR3 has 14 residues. CDR1 and CDR2 (germline): MGHRA, YSYEKL. Written as DNA, the CDR3 is TGCGCCAGTTCTTGGCAGGGGAACACCGGGGAGCTGTTTTTT. Protein sequence: CASSWQGNTGELFF.

The chain links TRBV20-1 to TRBJ1-2, with D perhaps TRBD1 (5 bases). This CDR3 spans 12 amino acids. The V and J ends lost 6 bases and 7 bases respectively, with 15 bases between them. The germline CDR1 and CDR2 sequences are DFQATT and SNEGSKA (reference sequence). CDR3 loop: CSASQTASGYTF. In DNA form, the CDR3 reads TGCAGTGCCAGTCAGACAGCTAGTGGCTACACCTTC.

The J gene is TRBJ2-3, the V gene TRBV5-1; 7 bases agree with TRBD1. The trim removed 0 bases at V and 4 bases at J, leaving 5 bases unmatched. The CDR3 is made up of 15 amino acids. The V gene's germline CDR1 is SGHRS and CDR2 YFSETQ. CDR3 amino acids: CASSLATQGADTQYF. The CDR3 nucleotides are TGCGCCAGCAGCTTGGCCACCCAGGGGGCAGATACGCAGTATTTT.

V usage is TRBV6-5 and J usage is TRBJ1-3, with TRBD1 as a possible D gene (5 bases). Germline CDR1 is MNHEY and CDR2 is SVGAGI. Between the trimmed V and J ends, which lost 7 bases and 1 base, there was a span of 11 bases. CDR3 length equals 14 residues. The DNA for the CDR3 is TGTGCCAGCACTGGGCGGGGGTCTGGAAACACCATATATTTT. The encoded protein is CASTGRGSGNTIYF.

The J gene is TRBJ2-7, the V gene TRBV19, with a possible D match to TRBD1 (6 bases). The V gene's germline CDR1 is LNHDA and CDR2 SQIVND (reference sequence). CDR3 length: 14 residues. V was clipped by 6 bases and J by 2 bases, with 14 bases between them. Here the CDR3 reads CASRMDSLTYEQYF. Written as DNA, the CDR3 is TGTGCCAGTAGAATGGACAGCCTAACCTACGAGCAGTACTTC.

Only one count was recorded for this clone. The chain has TRBV11-2 and TRBJ2-2; D remains unclear. V lost 4 bases to trimming and J lost 17 bases, with 17 bases between them. CDR3 length: 12 amino acids. Per germline, CDR1 SGHAT and CDR2 FQNNGV. The CDR3 reads CASSSSFPVAFF. The CDR3 DNA follows: TGTGCCAGCAGCTCCAGTTTCCCCGTCGCCTTTTTT. The full variable domain, its missing parts supplied by reference TRBV11-2 and TRBJ2-2, is EAGVAQSPRYKIIEKRQSVAFWCNPISGHATLYWYQQILGQGPKLLIQFQNNGVVDDSQLPKDRFSAERLKGVDSTLKIQPAKLEDSAVYLCASSSSFPVAFFGEGSRLTVL.